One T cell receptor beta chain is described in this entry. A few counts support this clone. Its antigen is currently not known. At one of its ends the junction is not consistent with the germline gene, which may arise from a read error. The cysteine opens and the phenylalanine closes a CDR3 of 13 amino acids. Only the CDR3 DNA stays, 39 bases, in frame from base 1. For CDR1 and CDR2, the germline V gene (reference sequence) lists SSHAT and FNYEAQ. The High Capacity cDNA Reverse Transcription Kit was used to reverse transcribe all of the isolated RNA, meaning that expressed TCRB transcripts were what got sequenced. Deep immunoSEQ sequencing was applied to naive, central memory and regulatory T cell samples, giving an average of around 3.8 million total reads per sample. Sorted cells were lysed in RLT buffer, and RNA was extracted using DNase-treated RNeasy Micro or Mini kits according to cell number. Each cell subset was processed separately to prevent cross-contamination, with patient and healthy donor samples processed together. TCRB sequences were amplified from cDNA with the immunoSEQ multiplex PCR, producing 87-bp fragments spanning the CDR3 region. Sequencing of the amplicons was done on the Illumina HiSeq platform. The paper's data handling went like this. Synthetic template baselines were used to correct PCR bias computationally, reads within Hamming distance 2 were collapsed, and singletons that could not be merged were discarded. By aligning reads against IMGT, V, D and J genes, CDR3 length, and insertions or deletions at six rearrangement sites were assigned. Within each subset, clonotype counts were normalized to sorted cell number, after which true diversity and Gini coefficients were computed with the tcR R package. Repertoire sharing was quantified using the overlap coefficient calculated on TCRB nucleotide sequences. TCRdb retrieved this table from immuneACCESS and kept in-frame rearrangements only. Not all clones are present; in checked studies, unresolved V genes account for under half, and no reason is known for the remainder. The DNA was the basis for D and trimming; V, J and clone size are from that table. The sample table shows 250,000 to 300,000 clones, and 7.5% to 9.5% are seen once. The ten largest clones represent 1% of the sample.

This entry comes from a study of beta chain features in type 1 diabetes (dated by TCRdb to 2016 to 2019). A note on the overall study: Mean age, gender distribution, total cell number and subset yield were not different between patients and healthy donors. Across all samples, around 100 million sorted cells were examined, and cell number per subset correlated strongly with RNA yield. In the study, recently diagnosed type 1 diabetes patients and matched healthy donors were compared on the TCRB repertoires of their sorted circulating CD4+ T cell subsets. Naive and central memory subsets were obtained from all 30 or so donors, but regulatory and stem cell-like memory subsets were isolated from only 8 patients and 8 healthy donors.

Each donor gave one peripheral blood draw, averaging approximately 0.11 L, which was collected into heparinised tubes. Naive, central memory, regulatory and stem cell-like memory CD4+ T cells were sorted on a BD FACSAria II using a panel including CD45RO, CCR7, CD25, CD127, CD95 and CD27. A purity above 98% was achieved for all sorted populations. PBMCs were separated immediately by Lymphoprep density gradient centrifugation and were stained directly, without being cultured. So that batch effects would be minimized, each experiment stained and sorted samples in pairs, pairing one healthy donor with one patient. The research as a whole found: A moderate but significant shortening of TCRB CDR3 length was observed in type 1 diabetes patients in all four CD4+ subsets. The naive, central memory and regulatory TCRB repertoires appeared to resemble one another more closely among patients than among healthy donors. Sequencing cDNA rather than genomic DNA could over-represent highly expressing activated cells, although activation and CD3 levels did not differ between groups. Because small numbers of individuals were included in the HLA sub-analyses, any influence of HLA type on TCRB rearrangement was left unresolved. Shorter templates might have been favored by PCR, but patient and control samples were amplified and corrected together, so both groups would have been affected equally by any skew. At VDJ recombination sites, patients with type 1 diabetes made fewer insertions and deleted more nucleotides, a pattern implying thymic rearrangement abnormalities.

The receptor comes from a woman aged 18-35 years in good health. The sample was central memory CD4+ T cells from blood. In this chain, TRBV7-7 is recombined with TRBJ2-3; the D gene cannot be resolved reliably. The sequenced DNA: TGTGCTAGCAGCTTACAGATTGGGGATACGCAGTATTTT. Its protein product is CASSLQIGDTQYF.